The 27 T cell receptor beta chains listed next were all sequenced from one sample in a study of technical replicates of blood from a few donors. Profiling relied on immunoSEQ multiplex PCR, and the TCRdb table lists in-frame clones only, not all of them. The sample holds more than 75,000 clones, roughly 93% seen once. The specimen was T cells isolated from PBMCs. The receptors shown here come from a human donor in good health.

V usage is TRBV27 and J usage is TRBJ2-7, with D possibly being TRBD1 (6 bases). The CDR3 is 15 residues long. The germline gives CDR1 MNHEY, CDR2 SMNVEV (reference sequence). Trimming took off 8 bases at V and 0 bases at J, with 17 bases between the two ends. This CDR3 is CASRLGQRSSYEQYF. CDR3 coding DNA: TGTGCCAGCCGCCTCGGACAGAGGAGCTCCTACGAGCAGTACTTC.

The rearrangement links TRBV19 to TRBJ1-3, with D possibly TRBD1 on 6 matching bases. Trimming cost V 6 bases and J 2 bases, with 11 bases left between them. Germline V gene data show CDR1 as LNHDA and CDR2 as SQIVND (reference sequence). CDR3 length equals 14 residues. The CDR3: CASSRTGTGNTIYF. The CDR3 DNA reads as TGTGCCAGTAGCCGAACAGGGACTGGAAACACCATATATTTT.

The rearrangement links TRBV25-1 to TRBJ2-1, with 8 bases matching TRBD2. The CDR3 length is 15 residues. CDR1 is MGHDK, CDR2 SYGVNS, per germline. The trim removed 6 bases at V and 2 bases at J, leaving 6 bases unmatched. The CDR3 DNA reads TGTGCCAGCAGGCCAGCGGGAGCGACCTACAATGAGCAGTTCTTC. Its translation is CASRPAGATYNEQFF.

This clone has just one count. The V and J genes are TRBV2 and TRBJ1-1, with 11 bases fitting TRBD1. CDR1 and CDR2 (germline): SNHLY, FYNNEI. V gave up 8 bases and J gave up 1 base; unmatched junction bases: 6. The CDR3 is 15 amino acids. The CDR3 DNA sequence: TGTGCCAGCGGGGGACAGGGGGGGAGGAACACTGAAGCTTTCTTT. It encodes CASGGQGGRNTEAFF.

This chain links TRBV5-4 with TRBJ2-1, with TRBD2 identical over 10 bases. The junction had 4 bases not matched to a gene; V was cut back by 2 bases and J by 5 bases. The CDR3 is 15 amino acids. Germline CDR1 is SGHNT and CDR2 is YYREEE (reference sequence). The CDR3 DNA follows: TGTGCCAGCAGCTTCGAGCGGGGGGGAAACAATGAGCAGTTCTTC. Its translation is CASSFERGGNNEQFF.

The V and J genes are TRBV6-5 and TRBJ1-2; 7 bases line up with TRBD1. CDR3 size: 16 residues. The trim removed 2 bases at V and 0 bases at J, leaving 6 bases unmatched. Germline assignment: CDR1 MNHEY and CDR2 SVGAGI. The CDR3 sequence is CASSYLKGQTNYGYTF. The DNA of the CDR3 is TGTGCCAGCAGTTACCTAAAGGGACAGACTAACTATGGCTACACCTTC.

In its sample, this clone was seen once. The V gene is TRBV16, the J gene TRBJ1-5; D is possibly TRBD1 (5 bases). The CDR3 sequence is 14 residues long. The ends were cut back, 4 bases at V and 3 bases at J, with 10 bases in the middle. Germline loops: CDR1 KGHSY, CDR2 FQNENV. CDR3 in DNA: TGTGCCAGCAGCCCCCCGGGGGTCAATCAGCCCCAGCATTTT. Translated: CASSPPGVNQPQHF.

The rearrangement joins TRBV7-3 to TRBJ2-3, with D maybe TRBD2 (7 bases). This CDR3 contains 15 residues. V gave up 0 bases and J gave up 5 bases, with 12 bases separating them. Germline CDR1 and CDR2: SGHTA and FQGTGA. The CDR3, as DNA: TGTGCCAGCAGCTTAACGGGGGGGCGGAGAGATACGCAGTATTTT. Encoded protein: CASSLTGGRRDTQYF.

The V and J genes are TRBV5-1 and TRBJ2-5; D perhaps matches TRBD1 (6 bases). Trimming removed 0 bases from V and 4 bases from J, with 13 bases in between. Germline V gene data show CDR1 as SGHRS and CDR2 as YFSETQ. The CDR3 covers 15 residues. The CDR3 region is CASSLGQDIRETQYF. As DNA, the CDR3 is TGCGCCAGCAGCTTGGGACAGGACATCAGAGAGACCCAGTACTTC.

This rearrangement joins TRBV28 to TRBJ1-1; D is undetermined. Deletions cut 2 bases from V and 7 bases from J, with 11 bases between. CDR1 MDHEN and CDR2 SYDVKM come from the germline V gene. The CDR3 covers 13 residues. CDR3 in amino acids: CASSLSRAVEAFF. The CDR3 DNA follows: TGTGCCAGCAGTTTAAGTCGCGCCGTTGAAGCTTTCTTT.

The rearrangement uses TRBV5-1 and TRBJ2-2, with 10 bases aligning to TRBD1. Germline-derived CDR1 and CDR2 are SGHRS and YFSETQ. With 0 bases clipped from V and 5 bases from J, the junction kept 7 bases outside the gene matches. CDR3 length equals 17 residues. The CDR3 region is CASSLERTGGFTGELFF. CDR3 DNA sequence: TGCGCCAGCAGCTTGGAACGGACAGGGGGGTTTACCGGGGAGCTGTTTTTT.

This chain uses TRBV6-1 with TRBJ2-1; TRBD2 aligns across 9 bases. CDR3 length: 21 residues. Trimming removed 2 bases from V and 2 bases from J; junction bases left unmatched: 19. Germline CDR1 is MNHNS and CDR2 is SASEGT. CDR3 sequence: CASSESLAGRAPFLTYNEQFF. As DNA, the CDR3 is TGTGCCAGCAGTGAAAGTCTAGCGGGGAGGGCCCCATTCCTTACCTACAATGAGCAGTTCTTC.

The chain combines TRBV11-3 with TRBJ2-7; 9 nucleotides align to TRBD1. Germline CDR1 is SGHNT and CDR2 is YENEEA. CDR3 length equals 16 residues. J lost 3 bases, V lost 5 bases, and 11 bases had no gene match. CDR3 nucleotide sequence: TGTGCCAGCAGCCACTCCCCGGGGACAGGGATCTACGAGCAGTACTTC. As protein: CASSHSPGTGIYEQYF.

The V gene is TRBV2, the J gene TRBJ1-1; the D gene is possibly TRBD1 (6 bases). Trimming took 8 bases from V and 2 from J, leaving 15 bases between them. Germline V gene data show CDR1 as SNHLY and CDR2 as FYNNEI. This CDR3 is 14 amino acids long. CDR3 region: CASGQGHLNTEAFF. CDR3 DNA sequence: TGTGCCAGCGGGCAGGGACACTTAAACACTGAAGCTTTCTTT.

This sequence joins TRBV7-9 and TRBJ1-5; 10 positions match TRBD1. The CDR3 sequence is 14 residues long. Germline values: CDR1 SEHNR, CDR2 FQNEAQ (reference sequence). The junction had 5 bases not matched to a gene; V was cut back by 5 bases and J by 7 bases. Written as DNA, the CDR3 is TGTGCCAGCAGCGGAGGGACAGGGGCCCAGCCCCAGCATTTT. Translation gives CASSGGTGAQPQHF. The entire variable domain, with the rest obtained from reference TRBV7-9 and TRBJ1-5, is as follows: DTGVSQNPRHKITKRGQNVTFRCDPISEHNRLYWYRQTLGQGPEFLTYFQNEAQLEKSRLLSDRFSAERPKGSFSTLEIQRTEQGDSAMYLCASSGGTGAQPQHFGDGTRLSIL.

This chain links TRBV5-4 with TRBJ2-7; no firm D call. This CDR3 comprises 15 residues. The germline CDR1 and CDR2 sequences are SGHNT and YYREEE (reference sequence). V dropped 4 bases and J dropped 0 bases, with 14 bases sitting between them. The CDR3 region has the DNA TGTGCCAGCAGCCGAAGCCTCATGAGCTCCTACGAGCAGTACTTC. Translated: CASSRSLMSSYEQYF.

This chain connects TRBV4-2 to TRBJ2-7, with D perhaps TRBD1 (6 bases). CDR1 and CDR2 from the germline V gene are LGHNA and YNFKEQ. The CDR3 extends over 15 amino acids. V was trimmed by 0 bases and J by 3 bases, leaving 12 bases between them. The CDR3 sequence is CASSQEGAGSYEQYF. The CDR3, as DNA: TGTGCCAGCAGCCAAGAGGGGGCAGGGAGCTACGAGCAGTACTTC.

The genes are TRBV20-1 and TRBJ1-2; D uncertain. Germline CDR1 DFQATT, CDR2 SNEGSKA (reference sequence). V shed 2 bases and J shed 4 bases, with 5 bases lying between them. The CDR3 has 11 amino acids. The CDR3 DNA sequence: TGCAGTGCTAGAACTCTCTATGGCTACACCTTC. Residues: CSARTLYGYTF.

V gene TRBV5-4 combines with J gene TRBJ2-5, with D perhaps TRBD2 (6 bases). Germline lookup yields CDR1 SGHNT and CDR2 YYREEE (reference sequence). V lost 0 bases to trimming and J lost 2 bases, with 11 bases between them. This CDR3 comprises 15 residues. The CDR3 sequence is CASSLAGTPQETQYF. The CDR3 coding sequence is TGTGCCAGCAGCTTGGCCGGGACTCCTCAAGAGACCCAGTACTTC. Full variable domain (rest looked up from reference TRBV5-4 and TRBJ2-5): ETGVTQSPTHLIKTRGQQVTLRCSSQSGHNTVSWYQQALGQGPQFIFQYYREEENGRGNFPPRFSGLQFPNYSSELNVNALELDDSALYLCASSLAGTPQETQYFGPGTRLLVL.

Here the CDR3 reads CSVVEVAGQPQHF. CDR3 DNA: TGCAGCGTTGTTGAGGTGGCGGGCCAGCCCCAGCATTTT. The genes are TRBV29-1 and TRBJ1-5; D call uncertain. Between the trimmed V and J ends, which lost 4 bases and 7 bases, there was a span of 14 bases. Germline V gives CDR1 SQVTM, CDR2 ANQGSEA. This CDR3 comprises 13 residues.

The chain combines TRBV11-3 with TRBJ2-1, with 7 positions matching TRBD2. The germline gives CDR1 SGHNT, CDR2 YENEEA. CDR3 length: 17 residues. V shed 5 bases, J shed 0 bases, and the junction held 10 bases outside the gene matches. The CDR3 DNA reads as TGTGCCAGCAGCCTGCCGTCTAGCGGCAGCTCCTACAATGAGCAGTTCTTC. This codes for CASSLPSSGSSYNEQFF.

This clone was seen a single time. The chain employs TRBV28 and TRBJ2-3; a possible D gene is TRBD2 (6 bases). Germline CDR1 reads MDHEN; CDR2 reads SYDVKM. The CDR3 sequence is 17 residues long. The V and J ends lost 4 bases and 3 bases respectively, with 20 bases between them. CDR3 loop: CASSSGTHPLRTDTQYF. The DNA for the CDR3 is TGTGCCAGCAGTTCCGGGACTCATCCTTTGCGGACAGATACGCAGTATTTT.

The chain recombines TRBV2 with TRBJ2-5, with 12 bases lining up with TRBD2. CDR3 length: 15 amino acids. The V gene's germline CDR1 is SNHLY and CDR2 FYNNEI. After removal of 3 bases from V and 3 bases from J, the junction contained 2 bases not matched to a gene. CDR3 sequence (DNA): TGTGCCAGCAGTGATTGGACTAGCGGGAAAGAGACCCAGTACTTC. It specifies CASSDWTSGKETQYF.

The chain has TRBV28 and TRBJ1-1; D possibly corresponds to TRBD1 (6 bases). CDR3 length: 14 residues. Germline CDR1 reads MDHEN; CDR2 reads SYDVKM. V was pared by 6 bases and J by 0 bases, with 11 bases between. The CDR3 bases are TGTGCCAGCAGGGAAAGGGGGTTGAACACTGAAGCTTTCTTT. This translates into CASRERGLNTEAFF.

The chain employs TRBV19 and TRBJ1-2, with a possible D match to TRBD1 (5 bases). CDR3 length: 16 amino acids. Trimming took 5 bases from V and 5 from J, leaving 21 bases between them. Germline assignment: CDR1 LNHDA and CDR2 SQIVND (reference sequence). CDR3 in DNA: TGTGCCAGTAGTGAAGACGTTCATAACCGGGGGTATGGCTACACCTTC. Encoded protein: CASSEDVHNRGYGYTF.

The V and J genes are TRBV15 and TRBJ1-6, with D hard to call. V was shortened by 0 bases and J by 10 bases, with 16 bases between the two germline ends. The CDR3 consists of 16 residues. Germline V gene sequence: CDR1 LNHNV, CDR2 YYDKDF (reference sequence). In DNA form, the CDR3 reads TGTGCCACCAGCAGAGATCTTCCTCGGAGCCTATCACCCCTCCACTTT. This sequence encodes CATSRDLPRSLSPLHF.

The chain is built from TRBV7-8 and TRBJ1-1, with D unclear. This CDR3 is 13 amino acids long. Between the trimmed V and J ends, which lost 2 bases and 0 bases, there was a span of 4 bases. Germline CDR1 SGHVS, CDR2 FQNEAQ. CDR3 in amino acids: CASSLQMNTEAFF. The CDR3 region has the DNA TGTGCCAGCAGCTTACAGATGAACACTGAAGCTTTCTTT.